The present TCR beta chain was sequenced within a study of T cell responses to AZD1222 COVID-19 vaccine (dated by TCRdb to 2020 to 2023). Some background on the complete study: AZD1222 recipients whose second dose came at about 4 weeks and those whose second dose came at about 12 weeks were combined into one group, since spike-specific TCR depth and breadth did not differ between the two schedules. TCR sequencing covered 230 to 250 trial participants: nearly 210 given two doses of AZD1222 and approximately 26 given two doses of MenACWY control vaccine. Trial participants were enrolled by age into subgroups of 18-55, 56-69 and 70-plus years, and around 150, 28 and 57 TCR-sequenced participants, respectively, were included in these subgroups. Overall study outcomes, separate from this receptor: No day 14 peak-response samples were available, so repertoires were characterized only after the peak T cell response. Participants were mostly white British, with more females than males. The authors suggested clonal diversity may have been underestimated. Vaccine-associated CD4 TCRs spanned the whole spike protein, with dominant responses in regions 160-218 and 743-854. Conclusions about previously exposed vaccinees are limited, since just a handful of AZD1222 recipients were seropositive for SARS-CoV-2 at baseline. The 56-69-year group was small, and its depth increase did not reach significance, likely because of low power. After two AZD1222 doses, spike-specific TCR breadth and depth were significantly higher than at day 0 and than in MenACWY recipients. Epitopes outside the regions mutated in the B.1.351 and B.1.1.7 variants were reportedly recognized by nearly half of the unique spike-specific TCRs.

The sample's time point label, in plain terms: baseline before first vaccination. Samples from vaccinated people were obtained from the UK trials COV001 and COV002, which included a single-blind randomized controlled phase 2/3 trial of AZD1222 (ChAdOx1 nCoV-19) in healthy adults. For TCRbeta chain sequencing, PBMC samples from trial participants were taken at day 0 and at day 28 after the second dose. CDR1 and CDR2 are read off the germline V gene (reference sequence) as LGHDT and YNNKEL. V loses 1 base, J loses 0 bases, and the germline ends lie 9 bases apart. The CDR3, from cysteine to phenylalanine, totals 15 residues. The retained sequence is limited to the CDR3, 45 bases, with the frame set at the first base. The CDR3 regions of human TCRbeta chains were analyzed by immunosequencing. As for how the authors treated the data: Repertoire TCRs were matched against a reference library of SARS-CoV-2-specific TCRs generated with the MIRA antigen-specificity platform. Breadth was defined as the fraction of unique TCRs that were SARS-CoV-2-associated. Depth was defined as the fraction of total T cells that were SARS-CoV-2-associated. Using the MIRA data, every spike-specific TCR was mapped to the spike region that the TCR reacted to and assigned to either a CD4 or a CD8 class. Log10-transformed breadth and depth values were compared by one-way ANOVA with Sidak's multiple comparisons tests. Held by TCRdb, this immuneACCESS table contains in-frame sequences only and omits some clones. Under half of the omission traces to an unresolved V gene where checked; the cause of the rest is unknown. The V and J calls and clone size come from that table; D and trimming were worked out from the DNA. The sample table shows over 110,000 clones, and approximately 90% are seen once. The top ten clonotypes cover roughly 3.1% of the sample.

For this clone: No cognate antigen has been identified for it. No base-level quality is on record; no much larger clone is a single base apart.

This TCR derives from an adult in good health. The material was peripheral blood, obtained on day 0 of AZD1222 vaccination. The chain is assembled from TRBV3-1 (or the pseudogene TRBV3-2) and TRBJ1-2, with a weak D call of TRBD1 (5 bases match). The nucleotide sequence reads as follows: TGTGCCAGCAGCCAAGGTACAGGAGCTAACTATGGCTACACCTTC. Translation gives CASSQGTGANYGYTF.